This is a list of T cell receptor beta chains from one sample in a study of molecular identifiers for immune sequencing clone quantification. TCRdb redid the calling of the PCR reads with MiXCR, one entry per CDR3 protein. The sample has fewer than 100,000 distinct CDR3 sequences; around 20% are singletons. Sequencing was done on a sample of naive CD8+ T cells from blood, with Jurkat cell RNA spiked in. The receptors here all came from a human donor in good health. Some libraries in this study had Jurkat cell RNA spiked in. The CDR3 runs from the conserved cysteine through the conserved F or W. Fields, in order: clone size, J gene, V gene, CDR3 protein. Expanded clones get a size class; other rows say once, few or many, or leave the size out.

size: many; J: TRBJ1-1; V: TRBV9; CDR3: CASSVDVSTEAFF
size: many; J: TRBJ1-1; V: TRBV28; CDR3: CASSVTENTEAFF
size: .; J: TRBJ2-5; V: TRBV7-9; CDR3: CASSASAGLETQYF
size: many; J: TRBJ2-5; V: TRBV5-1; CDR3: CASSPPGGKETQYF
size: many; J: TRBJ2-3; V: TRBV3-1; CDR3: CASSQTLDTQYF
size: many; J: TRBJ1-4; V: TRBV27; CDR3: CASSFGEKLFF
size: many; J: TRBJ2-7; V: TRBV28; CDR3: CASSLRGESYEQYF
size: many; J: TRBJ1-6; V: TRBV9; CDR3: CASSVRDRANSPLHF
size: many; J: TRBJ1-1; V: TRBV4-3; CDR3: CASSQEGDRATNTEAFF
size: many; J: TRBJ2-1; V: TRBV7-9; CDR3: CASSSRTAPYNEQFF
size: many; J: TRBJ2-4; V: TRBV11-2; CDR3: CASSPGQLKNIQYF
size: many; J: TRBJ2-6; V: TRBV20-1; CDR3: CSARDMSGANVLTF
size: many; J: TRBJ2-3; V: TRBV12-3/TRBV12-4; CDR3: CASSPDSTDTQYF
size: many; J: TRBJ2-5; V: TRBV6-6; CDR3: CASSYGTSGFQETQYF
size: many; J: TRBJ2-6; V: TRBV4-3; CDR3: CASSQDRARANVLTF
size: many; J: TRBJ2-5; V: TRBV11-2; CDR3: CASSSRLAKPQETQYF
size: few; J: TRBJ2-1; V: TRBV12-3/TRBV12-4; CDR3: CASKKPGLAYNEQFF
size: many; J: TRBJ2-3; V: TRBV5-1; CDR3: CASSLLQPYTDTQYF
size: .; J: TRBJ2-5; V: TRBV9; CDR3: CASSVGGTPQETQYF
size: many; J: TRBJ1-1; V: TRBV27; CDR3: CASSFSMGDTEAFF
size: many; J: TRBJ2-3; V: TRBV20-1; CDR3: CSARDEGLAGGLDTQYF
size: few; J: TRBJ2-7; V: TRBV5-1; CDR3: CASRPPDNYEQYF
size: many; J: TRBJ2-3; V: TRBV29-1; CDR3: CSVDLAVTDTQYF
size: many; J: TRBJ2-4; V: TRBV21-1; CDR3: CASSSVRDLAKNIQYF
size: .; J: TRBJ1-1; V: TRBV13; CDR3: CASSPGAGASTEAFF
size: many; J: TRBJ2-3; V: TRBV7-9; CDR3: CASGNTDTQYF
size: many; J: TRBJ2-3; V: TRBV11-2; CDR3: CASSLEPGPTDTQYF
size: .; J: TRBJ2-7; V: TRBV6-2/TRBV6-3; CDR3: CASSYLRGSRGYEQYF
size: few; J: TRBJ2-3; V: TRBV27; CDR3: CASSFSSGGLQGTQYF
size: few; J: TRBJ2-1; V: TRBV7-9; CDR3: CASSWEGNEQFF
size: few; J: TRBJ1-1; V: TRBV3-1; CDR3: CASSPTMNTEAFF
size: many; J: TRBJ2-5; V: TRBV28; CDR3: CASSPTGNLGQETQYF
size: many; J: TRBJ1-1; V: TRBV25-1; CDR3: CASSAWTGVEAFF
size: few; J: TRBJ2-4; V: TRBV15; CDR3: CATSREAGDKNIQYF
size: few; J: TRBJ2-5; V: TRBV2; CDR3: CARGGTGPPQETQYF
size: many; J: TRBJ2-7; V: TRBV5-4; CDR3: CASSKGDSYEQYF
size: few; J: TRBJ2-3; V: TRBV2; CDR3: CASRVIWGGTDTQYF
size: many; J: TRBJ2-3; V: TRBV20-1; CDR3: CSARDHRQGVTPSTDTQYF
size: many; J: TRBJ2-3; V: TRBV30; CDR3: CAWSTIQSTDTQYF
size: many; J: TRBJ2-7; V: TRBV20-1; CDR3: CSASDRNPPRDPYSYEQYF
size: few; J: TRBJ2-1; V: TRBV5-1; CDR3: CASRLAGALPSYNEQFF
size: few; J: TRBJ1-4; V: TRBV27; CDR3: CASRREGGYEKLFF
size: .; J: TRBJ1-2; V: TRBV27; CDR3: CASSFEKGQGPNGYTF
size: .; J: TRBJ2-5; V: TRBV7-2; CDR3: CASSLPRQIWETQCF
size: many; J: TRBJ2-5; V: TRBV28; CDR3: CASSLWQTQYF
size: many; J: TRBJ1-6; V: TRBV7-2; CDR3: CASSLAQGSYRWDSPLHF
size: many; J: TRBJ2-4; V: TRBV20-1; CDR3: CSANRAGGPKNIQYF
size: few; J: TRBJ2-3; V: TRBV11-2; CDR3: CASSSSGGTQYF
size: many; J: TRBJ1-2; V: TRBV13; CDR3: CASSLETGGWYGYTF
size: many; J: TRBJ2-3; V: TRBV19; CDR3: CASSMRQGADTQYF
size: .; J: TRBJ2-3; V: TRBV29-1; CDR3: CSVDGLAENTDTQYF
size: few; J: TRBJ2-2; V: TRBV6-1; CDR3: CASSELGGSPGELFF
size: many; J: TRBJ2-7; V: TRBV20-1; CDR3: CSAGRGGGTYEQYF
size: .; J: TRBJ2-1; V: TRBV27; CDR3: CASSLLSEQFF